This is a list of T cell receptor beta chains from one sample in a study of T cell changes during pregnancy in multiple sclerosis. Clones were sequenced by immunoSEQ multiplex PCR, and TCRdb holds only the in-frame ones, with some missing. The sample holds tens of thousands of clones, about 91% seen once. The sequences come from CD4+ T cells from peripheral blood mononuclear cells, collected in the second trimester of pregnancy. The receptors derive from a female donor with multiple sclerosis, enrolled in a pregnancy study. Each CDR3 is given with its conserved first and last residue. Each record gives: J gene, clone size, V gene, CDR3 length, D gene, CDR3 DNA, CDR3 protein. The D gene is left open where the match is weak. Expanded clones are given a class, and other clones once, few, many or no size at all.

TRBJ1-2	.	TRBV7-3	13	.	TGTGCCAGCAGCCTAGGGCAGGGGTCTGGCTACACCTTC	CASSLGQGSGYTF
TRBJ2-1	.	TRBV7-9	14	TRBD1	TGTGCCAGCAGCCCCGGGACAGCATACAATGAGCAGTTCTTC	CASSPGTAYNEQFF
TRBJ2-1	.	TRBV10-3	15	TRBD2	TGTGCCGTCGGGGCTAGCGGGATGGCTTCCAATGAGCAGTTCTTC	CAVGASGMASNEQFF
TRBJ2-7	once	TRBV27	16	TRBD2	TGTGCCAGCAGTTTATCGGTGGGGACTAGAACTCACGAGCAGTACTTC	CASSLSVGTRTHEQYF
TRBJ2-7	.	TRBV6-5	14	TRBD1	TGTGCCAGCAGGCGTGGGACAGGGGACTACGAGCAGTACTTC	CASRRGTGDYEQYF
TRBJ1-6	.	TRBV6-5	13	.	TGTGCCAGCACGCGGGGCAGGAATTCACCCCTCCACTTT	CASTRGRNSPLHF
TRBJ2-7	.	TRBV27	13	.	TGTGCCAGCAGACGGCGGGCTACCTACGAGCAGTACTTC	CASRRRATYEQYF
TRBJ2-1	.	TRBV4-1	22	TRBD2	TGCGCCAGCAGCCAAGATGCGGGACTAGCGGGGCCGTTCGTCAGCTCCTACAATGAGCAGTTCTTC	CASSQDAGLAGPFVSSYNEQFF
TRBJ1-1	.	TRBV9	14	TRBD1	TGTGCCAGCAGCCCCAGGACAGGGAACACTGAAGCTTTCTTT	CASSPRTGNTEAFF
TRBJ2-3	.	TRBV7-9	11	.	TGTGCCAGCAGCGTACAAGATACGCAGTATTTT	CASSVQDTQYF
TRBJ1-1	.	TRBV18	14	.	TGTGCCAGCTCACCGCAGGGGACAAACACTGAAGCTTTCTTT	CASSPQGTNTEAFF
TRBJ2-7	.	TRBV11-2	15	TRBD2	TGTGCCAGCAGCCACTCGACTAGCGGCGGATACGAGCAGTACTTC	CASSHSTSGGYEQYF
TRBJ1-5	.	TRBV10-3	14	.	TGTGCCATCAGTGAGGACAGGATCAATCAGCCCCAGCATTTT	CAISEDRINQPQHF
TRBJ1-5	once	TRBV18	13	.	TGTGCCAGCTCACCGGGACGGGAGGGACCCCAGCATTTT	CASSPGREGPQHF
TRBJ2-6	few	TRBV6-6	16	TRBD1	TGTGCCAGCAGTAGGACAGGGGATGGAGGGGCCAACGTCCTGACTTTC	CASSRTGDGGANVLTF
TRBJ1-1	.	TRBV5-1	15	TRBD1	TGCGCCAGCAGCAAAGGGACAGGGTGGAACACTGAAGCTTTCTTT	CASSKGTGWNTEAFF
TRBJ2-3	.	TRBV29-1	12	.	TGCAGCGTTGACACAGGGATAGATACGCAGTATTTT	CSVDTGIDTQYF
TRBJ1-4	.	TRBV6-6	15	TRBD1	TGTGCCAGCAGTTCACACAGGGGGCGTTCTGAAAAACTGTTTTTT	CASSSHRGRSEKLFF
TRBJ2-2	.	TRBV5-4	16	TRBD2	TGTGCCAGCAGCGCGGGACTAGCGAGGAACACCGGGGAGCTGTTTTTT	CASSAGLARNTGELFF
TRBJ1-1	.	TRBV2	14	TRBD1	TGTGCCAGCAGTCTACAGGGGGTGGTCACTGAAGCTTTCTTT	CASSLQGVVTEAFF
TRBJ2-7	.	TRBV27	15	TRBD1	TGTGCCAGCAGTGGGACAGGAGAATTAGCATTCGAGCAGTACTTC	CASSGTGELAFEQYF
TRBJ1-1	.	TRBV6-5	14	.	TGTGCCAGCAGTCTCAGGGCTCGGAACACTGAAGCTTTCTTT	CASSLRARNTEAFF
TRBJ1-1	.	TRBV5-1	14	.	TGCGCCAGCAGCTTGGCCGTAGAGAACACTGAAGCTTTCTTT	CASSLAVENTEAFF
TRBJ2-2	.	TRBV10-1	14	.	TGCGCCAGCAGTGAGTCTGGCTGGACCGGGGAGCTGTTTTTT	CASSESGWTGELFF
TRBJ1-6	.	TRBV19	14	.	TGTGCCAGTAGTATTCCGGGAATTGGTTCACCCCTCCACTTT	CASSIPGIGSPLHF
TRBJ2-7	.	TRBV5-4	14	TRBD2	TGTGCCAGCAGCTTTGGGCTAGCGGGCTACGAGCAGTACTTC	CASSFGLAGYEQYF
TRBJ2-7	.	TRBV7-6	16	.	TGTGCCAGCAGCCAACCCACAGGCCTGAGGACCTACGAGCAGTACTTC	CASSQPTGLRTYEQYF
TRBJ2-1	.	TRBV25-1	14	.	TGTGCCAGCAGTGAATATACAGGTAAAAATGAGCAGTTCTTC	CASSEYTGKNEQFF
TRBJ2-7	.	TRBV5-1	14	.	TGCGCCAGCAGCTTGGGAGATCAACGGTCCGAGCAGTACTTC	CASSLGDQRSEQYF
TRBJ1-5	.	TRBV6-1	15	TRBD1	TGTGCCAGCAGTGACAGACAGGGAACGCTTCAGCCCCAGCATTTT	CASSDRQGTLQPQHF
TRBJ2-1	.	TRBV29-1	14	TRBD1	TGCAGCGTTGAACGTGGACAGGGCTACAATGAGCAGTTCTTC	CSVERGQGYNEQFF
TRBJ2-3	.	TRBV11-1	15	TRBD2	TGTGCCAGCAGCCAAGCGGGGCGACACACAGATACGCAGTATTTT	CASSQAGRHTDTQYF
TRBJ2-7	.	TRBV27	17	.	TGTGCCAGCACTCCCTATGGGTCAGGGTCGAGCTCCTACGAGCAGTACTTC	CASTPYGSGSSSYEQYF
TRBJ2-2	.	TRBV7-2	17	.	TGTGCCAGCAGCTTATTCGTTGGGACAATAAACACCGGGGAGCTGTTTTTT	CASSLFVGTINTGELFF
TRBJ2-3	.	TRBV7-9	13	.	TGTGCCAGCAGTCGGGGGAGCACAGATACGCAGTATTTT	CASSRGSTDTQYF
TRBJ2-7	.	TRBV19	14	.	TGTGCCAGTAGCGGACAGCTTAGCTCCTACGAGCAGTACTTC	CASSGQLSSYEQYF
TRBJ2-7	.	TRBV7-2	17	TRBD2	TGTGCCAGCAGCTTACGTCCGAGGACTAGCGGGTTATACGAGCAGTACTTC	CASSLRPRTSGLYEQYF
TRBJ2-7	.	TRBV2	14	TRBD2	TGTGCCAGCAGTGAGGGGACTAGCGGCTACGAGCAGTACTTC	CASSEGTSGYEQYF
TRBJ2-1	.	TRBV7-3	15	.	TGTGCCAGCAGCTATCAGACGGGAGAGGTGGATGAGCAGTTCTTC	CASSYQTGEVDEQFF
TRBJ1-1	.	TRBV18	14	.	TGTGCCAGCTCACCATTACACAGAGACACTGAAGCTTTCTTT	CASSPLHRDTEAFF
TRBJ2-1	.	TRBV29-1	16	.	TGCAGCGTGGGGGCCCGATTAGCGCATTTATACAATGAGCAGTTCTTC	CSVGARLAHLYNEQFF
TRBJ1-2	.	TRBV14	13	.	TGTGCCAGCAGCCAAGACAGGAACTATGGCTACACCTTC	CASSQDRNYGYTF
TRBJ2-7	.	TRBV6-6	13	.	TGTGCCAGCCCTTCGCCGAAGCGGTACGAGCAGTACTTC	CASPSPKRYEQYF
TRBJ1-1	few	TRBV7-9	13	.	TGTGCCAGCAGCCTGCAGGAGAGGGCTCTGGCTTTCTTT	CASSLQERALAFF
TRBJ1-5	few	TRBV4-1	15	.	TGCGCCAGCAGCCAGCATAGCGGGGCGGATCAGCCCCAGCATTTT	CASSQHSGADQPQHF
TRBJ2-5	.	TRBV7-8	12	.	TGTGCCAGCAGCCACAAGATGGAGACCCAGTACTTC	CASSHKMETQYF
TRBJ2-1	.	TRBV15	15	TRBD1	TGTGCCACCAGCATTAGCCGGGACAGGGGTAGTGAGCAGTTCTTC	CATSISRDRGSEQFF
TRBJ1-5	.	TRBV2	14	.	TGTGCCAGCAGTGAACAGGGTCGCGCTCAGCCCCAGCATTTT	CASSEQGRAQPQHF
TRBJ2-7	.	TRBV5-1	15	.	TGCGCCAGCAGCTTGTCCCAGGATCCGGCCTACGAGCAGTACTTC	CASSLSQDPAYEQYF
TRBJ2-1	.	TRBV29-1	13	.	TGCAGCGTCTGGGGGGGGGCGGACAATGAGCAGTTCTTC	CSVWGGADNEQFF
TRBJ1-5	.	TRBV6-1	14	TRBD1	TGTGCCAGCAGGGGAACAGGGGGCATACAGCCCCAGCATTTT	CASRGTGGIQPQHF
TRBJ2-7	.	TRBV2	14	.	TGTGCCAGCAAAGTAGCATTAAGCTCCTACGAGCAGTACTTC	CASKVALSSYEQYF
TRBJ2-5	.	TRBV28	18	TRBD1	TGTGCCAGCAGTTCCCCTTTCGACAGGGGGGTCAATGGAGAGACCCAGTACTTC	CASSSPFDRGVNGETQYF
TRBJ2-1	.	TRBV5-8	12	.	TGTGCCAGCAGCTTGGAAGGAGATGAGCAGTTCTTC	CASSLEGDEQFF
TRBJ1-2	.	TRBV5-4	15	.	TGTGCCAGCAGCTTGGGAGGAGTAGCTAACTATGGCTACACCTTC	CASSLGGVANYGYTF